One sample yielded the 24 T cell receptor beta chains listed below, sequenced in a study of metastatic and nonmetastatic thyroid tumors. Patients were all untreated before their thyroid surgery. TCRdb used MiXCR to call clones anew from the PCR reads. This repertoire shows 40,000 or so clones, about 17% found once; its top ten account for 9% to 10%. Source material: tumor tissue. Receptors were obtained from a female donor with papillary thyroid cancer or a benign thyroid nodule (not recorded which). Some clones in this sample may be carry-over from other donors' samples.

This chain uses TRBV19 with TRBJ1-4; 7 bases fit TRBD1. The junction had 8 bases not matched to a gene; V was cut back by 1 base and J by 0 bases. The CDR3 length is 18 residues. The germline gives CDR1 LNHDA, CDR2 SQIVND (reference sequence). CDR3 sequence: CASSIARDSEATNEKLFF. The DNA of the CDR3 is TGTGCCAGTAGTATAGCCCGGGACAGTGAAGCAACTAATGAAAAACTGTTTTTT.

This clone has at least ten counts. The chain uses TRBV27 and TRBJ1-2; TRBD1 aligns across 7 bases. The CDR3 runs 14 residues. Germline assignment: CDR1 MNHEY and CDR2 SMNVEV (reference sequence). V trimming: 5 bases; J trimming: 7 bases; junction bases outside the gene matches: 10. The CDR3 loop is CASSPGTARGGYTF. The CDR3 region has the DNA TGTGCCAGCAGTCCTGGGACAGCTCGTGGTGGCTACACCTTC.

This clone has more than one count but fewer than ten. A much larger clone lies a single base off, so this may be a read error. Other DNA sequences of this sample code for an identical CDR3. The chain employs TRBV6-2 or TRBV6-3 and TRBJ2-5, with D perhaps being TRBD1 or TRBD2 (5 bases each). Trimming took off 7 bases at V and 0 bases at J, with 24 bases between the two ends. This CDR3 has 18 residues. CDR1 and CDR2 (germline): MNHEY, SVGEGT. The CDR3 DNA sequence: TGTGCCAGCAACCGCCCCTCAGAGGGGATCGGTTACCAAGAGACCCAGTACTTC. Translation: CASNRPSEGIGYQETQYF.

CDR3 DNA sequence: TGCAGTGCTAGACCTGTGGGACTGTCGGGAGGATCCTACGAGCAGTACTTC. Its protein is CSARPVGLSGGSYEQYF. The chain couples TRBV20-1 to TRBJ2-7; 7 nucleotides align to TRBD2. This CDR3 spans 17 amino acids. Germline V gene data show CDR1 as DFQATT and CDR2 as SNEGSKA (reference sequence). The ends lost 2 bases at V and 1 base at J; junction bases unmatched: 14.

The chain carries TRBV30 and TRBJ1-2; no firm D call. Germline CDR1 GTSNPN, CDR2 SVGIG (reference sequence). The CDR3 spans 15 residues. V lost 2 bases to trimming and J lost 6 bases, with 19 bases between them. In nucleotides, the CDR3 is TGTGCCTGGAGTTCCCGCTCCGGGATTATCAATGGCTACACCTTC. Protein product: CAWSSRSGIINGYTF.

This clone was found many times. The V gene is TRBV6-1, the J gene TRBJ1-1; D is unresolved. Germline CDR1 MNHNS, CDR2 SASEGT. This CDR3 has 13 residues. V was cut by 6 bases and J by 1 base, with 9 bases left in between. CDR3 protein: CASRGSRNTEAFF. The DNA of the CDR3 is TGTGCCAGCAGAGGTTCGCGGAACACTGAAGCTTTCTTT.

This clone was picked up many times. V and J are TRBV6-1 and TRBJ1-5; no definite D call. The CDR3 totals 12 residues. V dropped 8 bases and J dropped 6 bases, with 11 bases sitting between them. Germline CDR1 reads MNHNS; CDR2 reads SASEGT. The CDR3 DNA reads TGTGCCAGCTCAGAGTCGCGTCAGCCCCAGCATTTT. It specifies CASSESRQPQHF.

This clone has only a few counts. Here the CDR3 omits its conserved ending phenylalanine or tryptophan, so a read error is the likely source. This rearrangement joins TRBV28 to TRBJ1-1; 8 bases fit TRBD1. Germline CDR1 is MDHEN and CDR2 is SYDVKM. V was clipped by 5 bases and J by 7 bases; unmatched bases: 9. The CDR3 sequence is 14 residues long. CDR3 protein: CASSVQGARNEAFS. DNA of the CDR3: TGTGCCAGCAGTGTTCAGGGGGCGCGCAATGAAGCTTTCTCT.

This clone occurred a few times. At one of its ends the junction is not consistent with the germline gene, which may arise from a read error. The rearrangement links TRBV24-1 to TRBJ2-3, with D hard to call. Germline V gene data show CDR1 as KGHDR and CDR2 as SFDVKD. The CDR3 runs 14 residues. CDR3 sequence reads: CVTIDTRSTDTQYF. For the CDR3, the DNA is TGTGTCACCATTGATACGCGGAGCACAGATACGCAGTATTTT.

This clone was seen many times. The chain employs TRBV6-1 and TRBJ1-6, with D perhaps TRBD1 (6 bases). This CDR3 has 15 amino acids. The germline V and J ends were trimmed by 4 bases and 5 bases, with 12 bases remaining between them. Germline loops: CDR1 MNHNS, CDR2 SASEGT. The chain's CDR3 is CASSGGGPNNSPLHF. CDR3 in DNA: TGTGCCAGCAGTGGGGGGGGGCCTAATAATTCACCCCTCCACTTT.

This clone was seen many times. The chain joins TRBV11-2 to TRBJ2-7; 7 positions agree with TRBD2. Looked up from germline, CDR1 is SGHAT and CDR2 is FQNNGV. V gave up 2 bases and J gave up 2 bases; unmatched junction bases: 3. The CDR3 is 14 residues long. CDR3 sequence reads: CASSLSGETYEQYF. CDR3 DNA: TGTGCCAGCAGCTTAAGCGGGGAGACCTACGAGCAGTACTTC.

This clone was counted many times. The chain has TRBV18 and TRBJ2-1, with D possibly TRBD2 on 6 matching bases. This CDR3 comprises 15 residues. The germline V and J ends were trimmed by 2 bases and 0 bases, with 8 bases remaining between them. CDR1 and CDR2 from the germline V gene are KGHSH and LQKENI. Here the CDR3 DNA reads TGTGCCAGCTCACCAGTCGGGAGCTCCTACAATGAGCAGTTCTTC. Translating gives CASSPVGSSYNEQFF.

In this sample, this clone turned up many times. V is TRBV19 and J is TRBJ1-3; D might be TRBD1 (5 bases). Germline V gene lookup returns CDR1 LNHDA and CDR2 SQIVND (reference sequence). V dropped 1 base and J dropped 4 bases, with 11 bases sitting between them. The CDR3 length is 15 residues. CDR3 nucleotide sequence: TGTGCCAGTAGTATAGGGGGGAGTTCGGGAAACACCATATATTTT. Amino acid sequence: CASSIGGSSGNTIYF.

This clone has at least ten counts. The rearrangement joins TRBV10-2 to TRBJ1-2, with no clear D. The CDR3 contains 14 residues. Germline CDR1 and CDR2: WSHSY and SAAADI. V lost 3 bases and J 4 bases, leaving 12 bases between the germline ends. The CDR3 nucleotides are TGCGCCAGCAGTGAAGAGGGAGCCGGCTATGGCTACACCTTC. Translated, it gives CASSEEGAGYGYTF.

This CDR3 is CASSLERGLGTQYF. The DNA of the CDR3 is TGTGCCAGCAGCTTGGAGAGGGGTCTGGGTACGCAGTATTTT. The chain combines TRBV5-4 with TRBJ2-3; the D call may be TRBD1 or TRBD2 (5 bases each). This CDR3 has 14 residues. Germline values: CDR1 SGHNT, CDR2 YYREEE (reference sequence). Trimming removed 0 bases from V and 8 bases from J, with 13 bases in between.

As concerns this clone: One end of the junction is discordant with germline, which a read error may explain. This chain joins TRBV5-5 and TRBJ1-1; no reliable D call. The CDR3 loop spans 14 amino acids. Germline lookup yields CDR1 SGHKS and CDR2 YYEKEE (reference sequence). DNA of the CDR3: TGTGCCAACAGCTCCGGAGTGGCGAGCACTGAAGCTTTCTTT. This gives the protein CANSSGVASTEAFF.

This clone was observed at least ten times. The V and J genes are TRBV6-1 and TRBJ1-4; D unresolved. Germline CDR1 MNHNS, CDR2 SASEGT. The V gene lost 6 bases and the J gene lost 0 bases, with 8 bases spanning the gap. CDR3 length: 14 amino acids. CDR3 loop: CASSQNPTNEKLFF. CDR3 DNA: TGTGCCAGCAGCCAGAACCCAACTAATGAAAAACTGTTTTTT.

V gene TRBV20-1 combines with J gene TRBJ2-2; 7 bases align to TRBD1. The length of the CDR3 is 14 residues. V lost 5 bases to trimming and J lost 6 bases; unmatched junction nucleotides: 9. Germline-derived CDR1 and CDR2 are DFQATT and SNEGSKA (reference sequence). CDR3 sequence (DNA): TGCAGTGCTGGGGACAGCCAAACACCCGGGGAGCTGTTTTTT. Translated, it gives CSAGDSQTPGELFF.

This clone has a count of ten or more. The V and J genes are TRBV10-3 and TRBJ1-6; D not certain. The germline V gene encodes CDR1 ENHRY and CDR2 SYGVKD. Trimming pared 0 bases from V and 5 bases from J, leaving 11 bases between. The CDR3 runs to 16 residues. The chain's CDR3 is CAISESRTVNNSPLHF. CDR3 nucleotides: TGTGCCATCAGTGAGTCTCGCACAGTAAATAATTCACCCCTCCACTTT.

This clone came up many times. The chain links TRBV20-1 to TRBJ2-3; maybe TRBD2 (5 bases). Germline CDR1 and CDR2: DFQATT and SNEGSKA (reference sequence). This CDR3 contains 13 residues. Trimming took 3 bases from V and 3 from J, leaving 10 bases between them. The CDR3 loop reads CSASGGRTDTQYF. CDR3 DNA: TGCAGTGCTAGTGGTGGGAGAACAGATACGCAGTATTTT.

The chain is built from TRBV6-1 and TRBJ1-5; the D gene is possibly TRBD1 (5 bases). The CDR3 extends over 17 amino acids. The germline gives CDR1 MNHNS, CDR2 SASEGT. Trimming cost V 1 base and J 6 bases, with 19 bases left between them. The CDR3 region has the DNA TGTGCCAGCAGTGAAGTGGGGCAGGGCGGGTTGGGTCAGCCCCAGCATTTT. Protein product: CASSEVGQGGLGQPQHF.

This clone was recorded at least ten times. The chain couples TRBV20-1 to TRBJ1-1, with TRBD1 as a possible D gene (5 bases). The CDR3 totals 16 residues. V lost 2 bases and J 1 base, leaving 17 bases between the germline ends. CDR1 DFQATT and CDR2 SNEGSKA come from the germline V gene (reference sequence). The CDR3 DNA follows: TGCAGTGCTAGAATCGCACATTTAACAGGGAACACTGAAGCTTTCTTT. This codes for CSARIAHLTGNTEAFF.

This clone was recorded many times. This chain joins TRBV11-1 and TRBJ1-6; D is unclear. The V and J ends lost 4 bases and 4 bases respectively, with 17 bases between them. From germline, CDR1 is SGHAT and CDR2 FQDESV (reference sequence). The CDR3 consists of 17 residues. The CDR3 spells CASSSSLESNYNSPLHF. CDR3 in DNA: TGTGCCAGCAGCTCCAGCCTCGAATCCAATTATAATTCACCCCTCCACTTT.

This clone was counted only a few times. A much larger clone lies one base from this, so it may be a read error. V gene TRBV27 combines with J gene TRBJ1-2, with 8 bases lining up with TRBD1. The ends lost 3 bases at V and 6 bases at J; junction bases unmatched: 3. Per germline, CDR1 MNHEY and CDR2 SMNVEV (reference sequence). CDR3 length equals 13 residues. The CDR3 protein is CASSFGTGHGYTF. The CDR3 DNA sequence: TGTGCCAGCAGTTTCGGGACAGGCCATGGCTACACCTTC.